This TCR beta chain appears in the sequencing data of a study of T cell responses to AZD1222 COVID-19 vaccine. The CDR3 loop spans 14 amino acids. Germline V lookup: CDR1 SGDLS, CDR2 YYNGEE. V shed 0 bases and J shed 4 bases, with 10 bases lying between them. Clones were sequenced by immunoSEQ multiplex PCR, and TCRdb holds only the in-frame ones, with some missing. The data show about 50,000 clones, 75% to 90% seen once. Sequenced here: peripheral blood, sampled on day 0 of AZD1222 vaccination. The chain couples TRBV9 to TRBJ2-5, with D unclear. This clonotype was sampled from an adult in good health. The DNA for the CDR3 is TGTGCCAGCAGCGTAGCTGGGCAGGTAGAGACCCAGTACTTC. This codes for CASSVAGQVETQYF.